Shown below are 21 T cell receptor beta chains from a single sample sequenced in a study of cytomegalovirus exposure and HLA in healthy donors. The study ran its PCR with 60 Vbeta and 13 Jbeta primers. The repertoire was sequenced with immunoSEQ multiplex PCR; TCRdb's copy has only in-frame clones and lacks some. The table has 97,000 or so clones, less than 90% seen once. The sequencing sample was made of PBMCs. The receptor source for this set is a man in his forties in good health and CMV-seronegative.

The chain links TRBV6-1 to TRBJ2-1; 10 nucleotides match TRBD2. J lost 5 bases, V lost 2 bases, and 3 bases had no gene match. From germline, CDR1 is MNHNS and CDR2 SASEGT. The CDR3 has 15 amino acids. CDR3 protein: CASSELAGGNNEQFF. Here the CDR3 DNA reads TGTGCCAGCAGTGAATTAGCGGGGGGTAACAATGAGCAGTTCTTC.

CDR3 coding DNA: TGTGCCAGTAGTCAAGACAGGAAAAACATTCAGTACTTC. The encoded protein is CASSQDRKNIQYF. The chain uses TRBV19 and TRBJ2-4, with D possibly TRBD1 on 6 matching bases. The ends were cut back, 5 bases at V and 4 bases at J, with 9 bases in the middle. Germline V gene lookup returns CDR1 LNHDA and CDR2 SQIVND (reference sequence). The CDR3 runs 13 residues.

The rearrangement joins TRBV2 to TRBJ1-2, with 7 bases lining up with TRBD1. V was pared by 8 bases and J by 4 bases, with 7 bases of the junction left unmatched. From germline, CDR1 is SNHLY and CDR2 FYNNEI. The CDR3 is made up of 13 amino acids. CDR3 loop: CASHTGAGYGYTF. The CDR3 coding sequence is TGTGCCAGCCACACAGGGGCCGGCTATGGCTACACCTTC. Filled out from reference TRBV2 and TRBJ1-2, the complete variable domain reads EPEVTQTPSHQVTQMGQEVILRCVPISNHLYFYWYRQILGQKVEFLVSFYNNEISEKSEIFDDQFSVERPDGSNFTLKIRSTKLEDSAMYFCASHTGAGYGYTFGSGTRLTVV.

The CDR3 DNA sequence: TGTGCCAGTAGCGCCTACACAGATACGCAGTATTTT. This codes for CASSAYTDTQYF. The chain recombines TRBV19 with TRBJ2-3; D is uncertain. From germline, CDR1 is LNHDA and CDR2 SQIVND (reference sequence). Between the trimmed V and J ends, which lost 6 bases and 2 bases, there was a span of 6 bases. The CDR3 covers 12 residues. Variable domain in full (rest from reference TRBV19 and TRBJ2-3): DGGITQSPKYLFRKEGQNVTLSCEQNLNHDAMYWYRQDPGQGLRLIYYSQIVNDFQKGDIAEGYSVSREKKESFPLTVTSAQKNPTAFYLCASSAYTDTQYFGPGTRLTVL.

The chain joins TRBV6-1 to TRBJ2-7; a possible D gene is TRBD1 (6 bases). This CDR3 has 15 amino acids. Germline CDR1 and CDR2: MNHNS and SASEGT. Trimming took off 0 bases at V and 0 bases at J, with 9 bases between the two ends. CDR3 nucleotides: TGTGCCAGCAGTGAAGCGACAGGAACCTCCTACGAGCAGTACTTC. Residues: CASSEATGTSYEQYF.

CDR3 residues: CASSEARRETEAFF. CDR3 bases: TGTGCCAGCAGTGAAGCGCGTCGTGAAACTGAAGCTTTCTTT. V and J are TRBV2 and TRBJ1-1; D is uncertain. Trimming took off 0 bases at V and 5 bases at J, with 10 bases between the two ends. The CDR3 covers 14 residues. Germline values: CDR1 SNHLY, CDR2 FYNNEI.

This clone has a single count. The chain carries TRBV28 and TRBJ1-5; unclear D gene. The CDR3 totals 13 residues. The germline gives CDR1 MDHEN, CDR2 SYDVKM. Trimming removed 7 bases from V and 4 bases from J, with 11 bases in between. CDR3 region: CASTQGVNQPQHF. Written as DNA, the CDR3 is TGTGCCAGCACCCAAGGAGTAAATCAGCCCCAGCATTTT.

V is TRBV27 and J is TRBJ2-1; TRBD1 matches at 9 bases. The CDR3 has 16 amino acids. Trimming removed 6 bases from V and 4 bases from J; junction bases left unmatched: 10. Germline V CDR1 and CDR2: MNHEY, SMNVEV (reference sequence). The CDR3 DNA reads as TGTGCCAGCAGCACCGGCGGGACAGGGTTGTACAATGAGCAGTTCTTC. Translated, it gives CASSTGGTGLYNEQFF.

This rearrangement joins TRBV5-1 to TRBJ2-7; D might be TRBD1 (6 bases). V gave up 4 bases and J gave up 4 bases, with 12 bases separating them. Germline CDR1 and CDR2: SGHRS and YFSETQ. The CDR3 length is 13 residues. CDR3 residues: CASSVHQGYEQYF. CDR3 DNA: TGCGCCAGCAGCGTACACCAGGGGTACGAGCAGTACTTC. Looking up the rest from reference TRBV5-1 and TRBJ2-7 gives the full variable domain: KAGVTQTPRYLIKTRGQQVTLSCSPISGHRSVSWYQQTPGQGLQFLFEYFSETQRNKGNFPGRFSGRQFSNSRSEMNVSTLELGDSALYLCASSVHQGYEQYFGPGTRLTVT.

The gene calls are TRBV19 and TRBJ1-2, with 8 bases aligning to TRBD1. Germline CDR1 and CDR2: LNHDA and SQIVND (reference sequence). The CDR3 length is 13 residues. The DNA of the CDR3 is TGTGCTACCCGATACAGGGGGTCCTATGGCTACACCTTC. Translation: CATRYRGSYGYTF.

This chain connects TRBV18 to TRBJ2-1, with D perhaps matching TRBD2 (6 bases). V was cut by 2 bases and J by 4 bases, with 12 bases left in between. Germline V CDR1 and CDR2: KGHSH, LQKENI. The CDR3 contains 15 residues. The CDR3 bases are TGTGCCAGCTCACCAGCTGGCGGGGTATACAATGAGCAGTTCTTC. Residues: CASSPAGGVYNEQFF.

This clone was counted a few times. This chain connects TRBV27 to TRBJ2-7; 7 bases line up with TRBD1. The CDR3 extends over 15 amino acids. Per germline, CDR1 MNHEY and CDR2 SMNVEV (reference sequence). Trimming at V came to 2 bases and at J to 2 bases, leaving 6 bases not matched to a gene. The CDR3 region has the DNA TGTGCCAGCAGTTTAGTACAGGGGCTTACCTACGAGCAGTACTTC. This translates into CASSLVQGLTYEQYF.

The rearrangement joins TRBV5-5 to TRBJ1-2; 8 bases agree with TRBD1. The V and J ends lost 3 bases and 2 bases, in that order; junction bases with no gene match: 6. The CDR3 extends over 15 amino acids. Per germline, CDR1 SGHKS and CDR2 YYEKEE (reference sequence). The CDR3 here is CASSSSQGANYGYTF. In DNA, the CDR3 is TGTGCCAGCAGCTCTTCTCAGGGGGCGAACTATGGCTACACCTTC.

This clone was detected a few times. The CDR3 reads CASSLALEAGYF. In DNA form, the CDR3 reads TGTGCCAGCAGCTTGGCCCTAGAGGCCGGATACTTC. This chain connects TRBV5-6 to TRBJ2-5; no firm D call. This CDR3 region has 12 residues. V was cut by 0 bases and J by 14 bases, with 14 bases left in between. Germline V CDR1 and CDR2: SGHDT, YYEEEE.

The CDR3 protein is CASSPVAYGQYF. CDR3 DNA: TGTGCCAGCTCACCAGTAGCCTACGGGCAGTACTTC. V and J are TRBV18 and TRBJ2-5, with unresolved D. Trimming took 2 bases from V and 11 from J, leaving 12 bases between them. The germline gives CDR1 KGHSH, CDR2 LQKENI. The CDR3 extends over 12 amino acids.

The V and J genes are TRBV5-1 and TRBJ1-3, with a possible D match to TRBD1 (6 bases). CDR3 length: 18 amino acids. The V end lost 4 bases, the J end lost 0 bases, and 20 bases lay between the germline ends. The germline V gene has CDR1 SGHRS and CDR2 YFSETQ. The CDR3 nucleotides read TGCGCCAGCAGCCCCTTGACTCCGGGACACACCTCTGGAAACACCATATATTTT. Translated: CASSPLTPGHTSGNTIYF.

V gene TRBV23-1 combines with J gene TRBJ2-2; maybe TRBD1 (6 bases). TRBV23-1 is sorted into the ORF group, with uncertain function. The CDR3 extends over 21 amino acids. V shed 0 bases and J shed 3 bases, with 26 bases lying between them. CDR3 nucleotides: TGCGCCAGCAGTCAATCCTGGGATGGCGGCCAACCCAAGGGGGACACCGGGGAGCTGTTTTTT. It is translated as CASSQSWDGGQPKGDTGELFF.

This clone appeared a single time. This sequence joins TRBV7-2 and TRBJ2-7, with TRBD2 identical over 9 bases. Per the germline V gene, CDR1 is SGHTA and CDR2 is FQGNSA. J lost 5 bases, V lost 2 bases, and 10 bases had no gene match. The CDR3 contains 16 residues. The CDR3 sequence: CASSLSPLAGSHEQYF. The CDR3 coding sequence is TGTGCCAGCAGCTTATCCCCACTAGCGGGTTCTCACGAGCAGTACTTC.

This clone was found a few times. The rearrangement joins TRBV29-1 to TRBJ2-1, with TRBD2 matching 12 bases. This CDR3 spans 15 amino acids. Germline V CDR1 and CDR2: SQVTM, ANQGSEA. The CDR3 DNA reads as TGCGGGGCTAGCGGGGGGGAAAGCTCCTACAATGAGCAGTTCTTC. Protein: CGASGGESSYNEQFF.

The chain is built from TRBV10-1 and TRBJ2-2, with D maybe TRBD1 (5 bases). Trimming stripped 7 bases from V and 6 bases from J, with 6 bases between. This CDR3 comprises 11 residues. Germline V gives CDR1 WNHNN, CDR2 SYGVQD (reference sequence). The CDR3 nucleotides read TGCGCCAGCAAAGGGGCCGGGGAGCTGTTTTTT. It specifies CASKGAGELFF.

The chain combines TRBV6-5 with TRBJ1-2; D is possibly TRBD1 (5 bases). Germline V gene data show CDR1 as MNHEY and CDR2 as SVGAGI. The CDR3 is made up of 15 amino acids. The ends were cut back, 3 bases at V and 4 bases at J, with 15 bases in the middle. This CDR3 reads CASSYLTGGSYGYTF. Written as DNA, the CDR3 is TGTGCCAGCAGTTATCTCACGGGGGGAAGCTATGGCTACACCTTC.